These 30 T cell receptor beta chains share one sample of origin, sequenced in a study of T cells in localized non-small cell lung cancer. Some clones are missing from TCRdb's copy, which holds only in-frame ones; the method was immunoSEQ multiplex PCR. The data contain 55,000 to 65,000 clones, roughly nine tenths of them singletons. Sequenced here: peripheral blood, sampled before any cancer treatment. These receptors came from a man aged 40 to 70 with stage I lung adenocarcinoma.

The chain couples TRBV15 to TRBJ2-1; TRBD2 aligns across 12 bases. There are 16 residues in the CDR3. Germline CDR1 and CDR2: LNHNV and YYDKDF (reference sequence). Trimming removed 7 bases from V and 4 bases from J; junction bases left unmatched: 8. Here the CDR3 DNA reads TGTGCCACCACCCCCCGACTAGCGGGAGTGTACAATGAGCAGTTCTTC. Its protein product is CATTPRLAGVYNEQFF.

This chain joins TRBV6-1 and TRBJ1-5, with a weak D call TRBD1 (6 bases). This CDR3 region has 14 residues. V lost 6 bases to trimming and J lost 4 bases, with 13 bases between them. Germline V gene data show CDR1 as MNHNS and CDR2 as SASEGT. CDR3 sequence: CASSVWTDNQPQHF. CDR3 DNA: TGTGCCAGCAGCGTCTGGACAGATAATCAGCCCCAGCATTTT.

The chain recombines TRBV20-1 with TRBJ2-7; 7 bases match TRBD1. Germline values: CDR1 DFQATT, CDR2 SNEGSKA (reference sequence). V was clipped by 6 bases and J by 4 bases; unmatched bases: 3. The CDR3 totals 11 residues. CDR3 sequence reads: CSARTGYEQYF. CDR3 DNA: TGCAGTGCCAGGACAGGTTACGAGCAGTACTTC.

This clone qualifies as medium-sized. This rearrangement joins TRBV29-1 to TRBJ1-1; D is uncertain. The CDR3 contains 14 residues. CDR1 is SQVTM and CDR2 is ANQGSEA in the germline V gene. Deletions cut 3 bases from V and 1 base from J, with 12 bases between. CDR3 DNA: TGCAGCGTTGAGGGGAGTTCGAGGAACACTGAAGCTTTCTTT. It translates to CSVEGSSRNTEAFF.

CDR3 sequence (DNA): TGTGCCAGCAGTCCTCCGGGACAAGAAGCTTTCTTT. Protein: CASSPPGQEAFF. The chain joins TRBV6-6 to TRBJ1-1, with D perhaps matching TRBD1 (6 bases). V was cut by 5 bases and J by 8 bases, with 12 bases left in between. The CDR3 is 12 amino acids. CDR1 MNHNY and CDR2 SVGAGI come from the germline V gene (reference sequence).

V usage is TRBV6-6 and J usage is TRBJ1-1; the D is unclear. The CDR3 contains 11 residues. The V end lost 2 bases, the J end lost 8 bases, and 6 bases lay between the germline ends. Germline CDR1 is MNHNY and CDR2 is SVGAGI (reference sequence). The DNA for the CDR3 is TGTGCCAGCAGTTACGACCAGGAAGCTTTCTTT. Its protein product is CASSYDQEAFF.

This chain links TRBV5-1 with TRBJ2-5, with TRBD2 as a possible D gene (7 bases). V was clipped by 4 bases and J by 5 bases, with 24 bases between them. There are 17 residues in the CDR3. Germline lookup yields CDR1 SGHRS and CDR2 YFSETQ. The CDR3 bases are TGCGCCAGCAGCCTGTCCCGGGACACGGGGGGTCACGAGACCCAGTACTTC. Amino acid sequence: CASSLSRDTGGHETQYF.

The gene calls are TRBV7-2 and TRBJ2-1; TRBD2 matches at 9 bases. The CDR3 runs 14 residues. J was trimmed by 7 bases and V by 5 bases; bases with no gene match: 6. Germline CDR1 is SGHTA and CDR2 is FQGNSA. The CDR3 region is CASSPGLAINEQFF. As DNA, the CDR3 is TGTGCCAGCAGCCCAGGACTAGCGATTAATGAGCAGTTCTTC.

The V gene is TRBV30, the J gene TRBJ1-1; 8 nucleotides line up with TRBD1. Unmatched junction bases numbered 10, after V lost 4 bases and J lost 6 bases. Germline values: CDR1 GTSNPN, CDR2 SVGIG (reference sequence). The length of the CDR3 is 14 residues. CDR3 residues: CAWTLLGQGSEAFF. In nucleotides, the CDR3 is TGTGCCTGGACTCTCCTTGGACAGGGCTCTGAAGCTTTCTTT.

The chain joins TRBV29-1 to TRBJ2-5; D remains unclear. The CDR3 sequence is 11 residues long. The V gene lost 6 bases and the J gene lost 5 bases, with 10 bases spanning the gap. CDR1 is SQVTM and CDR2 is ANQGSEA in the germline V gene. CDR3 protein: CSVSPGETQYF. CDR3 bases: TGCAGCGTCTCCCCCGGGGAGACCCAGTACTTC.

The chain joins TRBV2 to TRBJ2-3; the match to TRBD2 covers 8 bases. This CDR3 has 16 amino acids. Germline V CDR1 and CDR2: SNHLY, FYNNEI. V was clipped by 2 bases and J by 2 bases; unmatched bases: 6. This CDR3 reads CASSESLAGYTDTQYF. The CDR3 bases are TGTGCCAGCAGTGAATCGCTAGCGGGTTACACAGATACGCAGTATTTT.

This chain uses TRBV19 with TRBJ2-1; D is possibly TRBD2 (5 bases). Per the germline V gene, CDR1 is LNHDA and CDR2 is SQIVND (reference sequence). The V end was cut by 3 bases, the J end by 9 bases, with 18 bases between. CDR3 size: 15 residues. The CDR3 sequence: CASSIRGLENAEQFF. The CDR3 DNA is TGTGCCAGTAGTATTCGGGGTCTAGAAAATGCTGAGCAGTTCTTC. Together with reference TRBV19 and TRBJ2-1, the CDR3 gives the full variable domain: DGGITQSPKYLFRKEGQNVTLSCEQNLNHDAMYWYRQDPGQGLRLIYYSQIVNDFQKGDIAEGYSVSREKKESFPLTVTSAQKNPTAFYLCASSIRGLENAEQFFGPGTRLTVL.

The chain carries TRBV5-5 and TRBJ2-1; D call uncertain. In germline, CDR1 is SGHKS, CDR2 YYEKEE (reference sequence). The CDR3 has 14 amino acids. Trimming cost V 1 base and J 4 bases, with 9 bases left between them. The CDR3 spells CASSLKTGYNEQFF. In DNA form, the CDR3 reads TGTGCCAGCAGCTTGAAGACCGGGTACAATGAGCAGTTCTTC.

V usage is TRBV19 and J usage is TRBJ2-3; TRBD1 matches at 10 bases. This CDR3 comprises 15 residues. Losses at the gene ends were 5 bases for V and 4 bases for J; bases not matched to a gene: 6. Per germline, CDR1 LNHDA and CDR2 SQIVND (reference sequence). CDR3 amino acids: CASSGGDRGADTQYF. The CDR3, as DNA: TGTGCCAGTAGTGGGGGGGACAGGGGTGCAGATACGCAGTATTTT.

This sequence joins TRBV6-1 and TRBJ2-6, with D possibly matching TRBD2 (6 bases). V was cut by 1 base and J by 2 bases, with 18 bases left in between. CDR1 and CDR2 from the germline V gene are MNHNS and SASEGT. This CDR3 has 19 residues. This CDR3 is CASSEGVGRGNPGANVLTF. CDR3 DNA: TGTGCCAGCAGTGAAGGAGTCGGGAGAGGGAACCCTGGGGCCAACGTCCTGACTTTC.

This clone was counted once. The V and J genes are TRBV30 and TRBJ2-3; D gene ambiguous. Germline V gene sequence: CDR1 GTSNPN, CDR2 SVGIG (reference sequence). V was pared by 3 bases and J by 0 bases, with 10 bases between. The CDR3 is 14 residues long. The CDR3 loop is CAWSDGPSTDTQYF. CDR3 DNA sequence: TGTGCCTGGAGCGACGGTCCTAGCACAGATACGCAGTATTTT. Variable domain in full (rest from reference TRBV30 and TRBJ2-3): SQTIHQWPATLVQPVGSPLSLECTVEGTSNPNLYWYRQAAGRGLQLLFYSVGIGQISSEVPQNLSASRPQDRQFILSSKKLLLSDSGFYLCAWSDGPSTDTQYFGPGTRLTVL.

The chain carries TRBV27 and TRBJ2-1; D might be TRBD2 (7 bases). The germline CDR1 and CDR2 sequences are MNHEY and SMNVEV (reference sequence). Trimming removed 7 bases from V and 2 bases from J, with 15 bases in between. CDR3 length: 15 amino acids. CDR3: CASTNGGATYNEQFF. CDR3 bases: TGTGCCAGCACAAATGGGGGGGCAACCTACAATGAGCAGTTCTTC.

V gene TRBV2 combines with J gene TRBJ1-5, with 8 bases lining up with TRBD1. From germline, CDR1 is SNHLY and CDR2 FYNNEI. The CDR3 is made up of 14 amino acids. The V segment lost 7 bases and the J segment 3 bases; nucleotides outside the gene matches: 5. Here the CDR3 DNA reads TGTGCCAGCACTATGGACAGGGCCAATCAGCCCCAGCATTTT. The encoded protein is CASTMDRANQPQHF.

The chain has TRBV6-4 and TRBJ2-3, with a possible D match to TRBD2 (5 bases). The CDR3 sequence is 15 residues long. The germline gives CDR1 MRHNA, CDR2 SNTAGT. V was cut by 0 bases and J by 0 bases, with 7 bases left in between. The CDR3 loop is CASSDSRGSTDTQYF. The CDR3 coding sequence is TGTGCCAGCAGTGACTCCCGGGGAAGCACAGATACGCAGTATTTT.

The CDR3 nucleotides read TGCAGCACGGTGGTTCATCAGAGGAGGGGAGATACGCAGTATTTT. Its translation: CSTVVHQRRGDTQYF. The chain joins TRBV29-1 to TRBJ2-3; possibly TRBD2 for D (6 bases). The CDR3 length is 15 residues. V dropped 8 bases and J dropped 5 bases, with 23 bases sitting between them. Looked up from germline, CDR1 is SQVTM and CDR2 is ANQGSEA.

The rearrangement uses TRBV6-1 and TRBJ2-1; 11 nucleotides agree with TRBD2. Unmatched junction bases numbered 4, after V lost 8 bases and J lost 7 bases. The length of the CDR3 is 13 residues. Germline CDR1 reads MNHNS; CDR2 reads SASEGT. CDR3 loop: CASRRTSGNEQFF. Here the CDR3 DNA reads TGTGCCAGCCGACGGACTAGCGGGAATGAGCAGTTCTTC.

The rearrangement joins TRBV5-4 to TRBJ2-3, with 10 bases aligning to TRBD2. V lost 4 bases and J lost 5; bases outside the gene matches: 4. CDR1 and CDR2 from the germline V gene are SGHNT and YYREEE (reference sequence). The CDR3 is 14 residues long. The CDR3 DNA reads TGTGCCAGCAGCCCCCTAGCGGGGGAAGATACGCAGTATTTT. This translates into CASSPLAGEDTQYF.

The chain recombines TRBV5-1 with TRBJ2-7; 8 nucleotides agree with TRBD2. V dropped 2 bases and J dropped 0; count of bases not matched to a gene: 4. In germline, CDR1 is SGHRS, CDR2 YFSETQ. CDR3 length: 15 amino acids. The CDR3 coding sequence is TGCGCCAGCAGCTTAACGGGGGGGACCTCCTACGAGCAGTACTTC. Its protein is CASSLTGGTSYEQYF.

J is TRBJ2-7 and V is TRBV25-1; D is undetermined. This CDR3 comprises 14 residues. Deletions cut 5 bases from V and 4 bases from J, with 15 bases between. CDR1 and CDR2 (germline): MGHDK, SYGVNS. CDR3 bases: TGTGCCAGCAGTCATCCCCGGACCGAGTACGAGCAGTACTTC. Its translation is CASSHPRTEYEQYF.

This chain connects TRBV6-1 to TRBJ1-3, with TRBD1 identical over 9 bases. Trimming removed 0 bases from V and 3 bases from J; junction bases left unmatched: 0. The CDR3 is made up of 15 amino acids. In germline, CDR1 is MNHNS, CDR2 SASEGT. The DNA of the CDR3 is TGTGCCAGCAGTGAAGCGGACAGGGGTGGAAACACCATATATTTT. This sequence encodes CASSEADRGGNTIYF.

The V gene is TRBV4-1, the J gene TRBJ1-6; no clear D gene. The CDR3 consists of 15 residues. CDR1 and CDR2 from the germline V gene are MGHRA and YSYEKL. Trimming cost V 0 bases and J 9 bases, with 12 bases left between them. Here the CDR3 DNA reads TGCGCCAGCAGCCAAGAGGCATCGATAAGTTCACCCCTCCACTTT. This encodes CASSQEASISSPLHF.

The CDR3 DNA is TGTGCCAGCAGCTTACTAGCGGGAGTCCCCCATGAGCAGTTCTTC. Protein: CASSLLAGVPHEQFF. The chain carries TRBV5-6 and TRBJ2-1; 11 bases are shared with TRBD2. The V gene end was trimmed by 2 bases and the J gene end by 8 bases; junction bases not matched to a gene: 6. The CDR3 covers 15 residues. Per germline, CDR1 SGHDT and CDR2 YYEEEE.

The chain links TRBV27 to TRBJ2-7; 7 positions match TRBD1. This CDR3 is 14 amino acids long. The V gene end was trimmed by 5 bases and the J gene end by 3 bases; junction bases not matched to a gene: 7. Germline assignment: CDR1 MNHEY and CDR2 SMNVEV (reference sequence). CDR3 nucleotides: TGTGCCAGCAGTAACGGGGACAGCCTCTACGAGCAGTACTTC. Protein: CASSNGDSLYEQYF.

This clone was found many times. The chain recombines TRBV27 with TRBJ2-7; D remains ambiguous. The V and J ends lost 3 bases and 3 bases respectively, with 15 bases between them. Germline V CDR1 and CDR2: MNHEY, SMNVEV (reference sequence). The CDR3 is 15 residues long. The CDR3 DNA is TGTGCCAGCAGTTTTGAGGCCTCCCCGCTCTACGAGCAGTACTTC. Translated, it gives CASSFEASPLYEQYF.

The CDR3 DNA follows: TGTGCCAGCAGTTTTTTCGTCGCAGATACGCAGTATTTT. It encodes CASSFFVADTQYF. The chain recombines TRBV28 with TRBJ2-3; no reliable D call. Looked up from germline, CDR1 is MDHEN and CDR2 is SYDVKM. The CDR3 runs to 13 residues. V shed 3 bases and J shed 4 bases, with 8 bases lying between them.